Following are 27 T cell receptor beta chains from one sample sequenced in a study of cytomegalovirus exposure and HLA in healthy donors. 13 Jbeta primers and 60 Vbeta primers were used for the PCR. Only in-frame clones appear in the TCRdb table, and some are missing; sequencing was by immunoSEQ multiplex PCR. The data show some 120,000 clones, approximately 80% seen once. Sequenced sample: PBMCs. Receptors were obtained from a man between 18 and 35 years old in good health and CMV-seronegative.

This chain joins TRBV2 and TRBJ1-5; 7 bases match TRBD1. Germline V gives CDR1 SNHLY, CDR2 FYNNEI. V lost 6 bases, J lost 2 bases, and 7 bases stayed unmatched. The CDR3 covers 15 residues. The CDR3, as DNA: TGTGCCAGCAGATCGTTAGGGGGCGGCAATCAGCCCCAGCATTTT. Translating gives CASRSLGGGNQPQHF.

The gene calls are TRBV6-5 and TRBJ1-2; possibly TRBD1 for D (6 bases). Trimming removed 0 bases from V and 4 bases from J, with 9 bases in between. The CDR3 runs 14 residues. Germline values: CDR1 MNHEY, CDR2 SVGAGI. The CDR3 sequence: CASSYSRGSYGYTF. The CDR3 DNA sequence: TGTGCCAGCAGTTACTCGAGGGGGAGCTATGGCTACACCTTC.

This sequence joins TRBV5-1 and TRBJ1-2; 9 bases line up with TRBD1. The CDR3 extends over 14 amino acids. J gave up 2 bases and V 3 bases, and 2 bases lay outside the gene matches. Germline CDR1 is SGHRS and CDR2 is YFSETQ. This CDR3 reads CASSYDRGNYGYTF. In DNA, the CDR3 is TGCGCCAGCAGCTACGACAGGGGGAACTATGGCTACACCTTC.

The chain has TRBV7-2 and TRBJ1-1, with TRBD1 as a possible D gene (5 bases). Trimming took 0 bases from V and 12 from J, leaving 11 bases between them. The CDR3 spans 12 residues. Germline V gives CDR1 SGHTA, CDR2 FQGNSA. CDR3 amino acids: CASSLAGQVSFF. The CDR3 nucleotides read TGTGCCAGCAGCTTAGCGGGGCAGGTGTCTTTCTTT.

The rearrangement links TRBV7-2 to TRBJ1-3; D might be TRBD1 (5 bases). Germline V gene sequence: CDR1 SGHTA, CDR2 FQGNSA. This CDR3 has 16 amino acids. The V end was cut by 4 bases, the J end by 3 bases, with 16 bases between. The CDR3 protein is CASSYSGGISGNTIYF. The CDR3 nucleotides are TGTGCCAGCAGCTATAGCGGGGGTATAAGTGGAAACACCATATATTTT.

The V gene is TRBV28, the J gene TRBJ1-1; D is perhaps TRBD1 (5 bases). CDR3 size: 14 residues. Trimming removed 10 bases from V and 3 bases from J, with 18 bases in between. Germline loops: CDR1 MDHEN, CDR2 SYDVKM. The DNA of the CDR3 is TGTGCCACCGAAGGGGCACATGAGGACACTGAAGCTTTCTTT. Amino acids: CATEGAHEDTEAFF.

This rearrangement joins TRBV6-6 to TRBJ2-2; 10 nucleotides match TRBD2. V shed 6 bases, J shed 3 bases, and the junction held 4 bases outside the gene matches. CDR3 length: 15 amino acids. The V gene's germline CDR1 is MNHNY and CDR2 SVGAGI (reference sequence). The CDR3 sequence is CASSLAGADTGELFF. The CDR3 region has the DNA TGTGCCAGCAGCCTAGCGGGGGCCGACACCGGGGAGCTGTTTTTT.

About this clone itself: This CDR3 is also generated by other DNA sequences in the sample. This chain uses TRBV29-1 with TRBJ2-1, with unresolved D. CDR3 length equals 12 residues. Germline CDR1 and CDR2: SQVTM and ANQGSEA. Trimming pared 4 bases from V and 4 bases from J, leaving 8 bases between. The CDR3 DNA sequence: TGCAGCGTTGTTCGAGATTACAATGAGCAGTTCTTC. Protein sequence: CSVVRDYNEQFF.

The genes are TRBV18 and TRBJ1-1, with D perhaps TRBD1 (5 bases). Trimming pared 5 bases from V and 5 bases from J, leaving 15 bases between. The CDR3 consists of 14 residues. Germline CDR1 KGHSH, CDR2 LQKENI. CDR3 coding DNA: TGTGCCAGCTCAGCAAGCGTCACAGGTACTGAAGCTTTCTTT. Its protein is CASSASVTGTEAFF.

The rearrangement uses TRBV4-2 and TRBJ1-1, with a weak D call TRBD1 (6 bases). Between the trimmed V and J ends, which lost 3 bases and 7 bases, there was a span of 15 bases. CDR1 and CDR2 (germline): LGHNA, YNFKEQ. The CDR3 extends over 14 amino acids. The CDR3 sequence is CASSHSSGVNEAFF. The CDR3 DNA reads TGTGCCAGCAGCCATTCTTCAGGGGTCAATGAAGCTTTCTTT.

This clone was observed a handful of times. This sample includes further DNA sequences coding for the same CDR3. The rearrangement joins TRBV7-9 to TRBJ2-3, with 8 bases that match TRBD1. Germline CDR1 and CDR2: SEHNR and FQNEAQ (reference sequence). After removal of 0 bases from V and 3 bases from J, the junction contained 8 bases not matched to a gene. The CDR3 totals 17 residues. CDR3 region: CASSLASGTGLTDTQYF. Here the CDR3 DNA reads TGTGCCAGCAGCTTAGCGTCCGGGACAGGTTTGACAGATACGCAGTATTTT.

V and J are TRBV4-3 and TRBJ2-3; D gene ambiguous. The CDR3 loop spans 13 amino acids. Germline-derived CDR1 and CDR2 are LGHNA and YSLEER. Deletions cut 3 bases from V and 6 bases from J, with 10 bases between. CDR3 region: CASSQLAGDTQYF. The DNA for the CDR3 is TGCGCCAGCAGCCAGTTGGCCGGGGATACGCAGTATTTT.

CDR3 protein: CASSPGPGETQYF. CDR3 nucleotides: TGTGCCAGCAGCCCAGGGCCAGGTGAGACCCAGTACTTC. The chain links TRBV6-5 to TRBJ2-5, with D possibly TRBD1 on 5 matching bases. V lost 6 bases and J 5 bases, leaving 13 bases between the germline ends. Germline CDR1 is MNHEY and CDR2 is SVGAGI. The CDR3 spans 13 residues.

The CDR3 region is CASSSGTGTGNTIYF. The CDR3 nucleotides are TGTGCCAGCAGCTCAGGGACAGGGACTGGAAACACCATATATTTT. The chain has TRBV5-5 and TRBJ1-3; 9 bases line up with TRBD1. There are 15 residues in the CDR3. Germline loops: CDR1 SGHKS, CDR2 YYEKEE (reference sequence). V lost 3 bases and J lost 2; bases outside the gene matches: 3.

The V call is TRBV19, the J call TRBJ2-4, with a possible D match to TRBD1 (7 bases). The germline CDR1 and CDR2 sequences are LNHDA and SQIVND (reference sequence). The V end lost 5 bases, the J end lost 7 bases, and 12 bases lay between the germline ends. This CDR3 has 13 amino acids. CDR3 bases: TGTGCCAGTAGTTCCCAGGGGGGTAACATTCAGTACTTC. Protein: CASSSQGGNIQYF.

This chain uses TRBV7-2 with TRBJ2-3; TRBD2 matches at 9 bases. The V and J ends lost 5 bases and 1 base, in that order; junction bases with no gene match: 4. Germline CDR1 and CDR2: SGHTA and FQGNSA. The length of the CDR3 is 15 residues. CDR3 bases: TGTGCCAGCAGCCTTAGCGGGGGACGCACAGATACGCAGTATTTT. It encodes CASSLSGGRTDTQYF.

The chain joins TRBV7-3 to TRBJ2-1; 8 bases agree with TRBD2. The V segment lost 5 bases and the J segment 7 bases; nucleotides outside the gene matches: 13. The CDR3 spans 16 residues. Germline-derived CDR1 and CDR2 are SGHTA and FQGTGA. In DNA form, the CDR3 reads TGTGCCAGCAGCCCCAGGGGCGGGGGGTCCTTAAATGAGCAGTTCTTC. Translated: CASSPRGGGSLNEQFF. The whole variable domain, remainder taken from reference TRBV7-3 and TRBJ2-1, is GAGVSQTPSNKVTEKGKYVELRCDPISGHTALYWYRQSLGQGPEFLIYFQGTGAADDSGLPNDRFFAVRPEGSVSTLKIQRTERGDSAVYLCASSPRGGGSLNEQFFGPGTRLTVL.

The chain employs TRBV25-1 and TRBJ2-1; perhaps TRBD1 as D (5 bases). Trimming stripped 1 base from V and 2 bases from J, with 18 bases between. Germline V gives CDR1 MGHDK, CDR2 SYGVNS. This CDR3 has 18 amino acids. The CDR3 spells CASSESSTGQGAYNEQFF. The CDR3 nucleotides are TGTGCCAGCAGTGAATCCTCCACAGGCCAAGGGGCCTACAATGAGCAGTTCTTC. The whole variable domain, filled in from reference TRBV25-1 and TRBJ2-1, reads EADIYQTPRYLVIGTGKKITLECSQTMGHDKMYWYQQDPGMELHLIHYSYGVNSTEKGDLSSESTVSRIRTEHFPLTLESARPSHTSQYLCASSESSTGQGAYNEQFFGPGTRLTVL.

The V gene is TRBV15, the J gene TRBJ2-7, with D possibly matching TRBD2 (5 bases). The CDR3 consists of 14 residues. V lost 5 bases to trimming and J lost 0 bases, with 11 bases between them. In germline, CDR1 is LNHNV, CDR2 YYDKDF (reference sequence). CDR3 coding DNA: TGTGCCACCAGCCCCAAAGCGGCCTCCTACGAGCAGTACTTC. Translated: CATSPKAASYEQYF.

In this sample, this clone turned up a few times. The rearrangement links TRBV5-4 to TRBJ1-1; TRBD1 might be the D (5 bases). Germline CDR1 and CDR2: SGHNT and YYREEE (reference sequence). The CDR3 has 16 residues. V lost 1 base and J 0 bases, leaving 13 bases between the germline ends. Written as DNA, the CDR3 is TGTGCCAGCAGCTTGCCTGACAGCGCTATGAACACTGAAGCTTTCTTT. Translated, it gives CASSLPDSAMNTEAFF. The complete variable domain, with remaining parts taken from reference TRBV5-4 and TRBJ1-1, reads ETGVTQSPTHLIKTRGQQVTLRCSSQSGHNTVSWYQQALGQGPQFIFQYYREEENGRGNFPPRFSGLQFPNYSSELNVNALELDDSALYLCASSLPDSAMNTEAFFGQGTRLTVV.

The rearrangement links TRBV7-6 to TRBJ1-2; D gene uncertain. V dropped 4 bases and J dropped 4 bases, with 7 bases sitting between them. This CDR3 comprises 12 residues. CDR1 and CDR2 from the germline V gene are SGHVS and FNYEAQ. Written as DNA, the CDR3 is TGTGCCAGCAGCTCCCCAGGCTATGGCTACACCTTC. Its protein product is CASSSPGYGYTF.

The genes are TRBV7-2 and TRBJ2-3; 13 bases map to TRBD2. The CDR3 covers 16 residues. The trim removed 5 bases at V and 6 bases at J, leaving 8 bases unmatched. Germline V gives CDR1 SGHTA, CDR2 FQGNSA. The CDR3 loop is CASSLTSGGAVDTQYF. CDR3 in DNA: TGTGCCAGCAGCCTTACTAGCGGGGGGGCGGTCGATACGCAGTATTTT.

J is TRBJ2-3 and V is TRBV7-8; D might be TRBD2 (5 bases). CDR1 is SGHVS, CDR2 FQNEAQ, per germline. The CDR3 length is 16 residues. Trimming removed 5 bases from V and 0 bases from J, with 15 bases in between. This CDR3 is CASSPWGDSSTDTQYF. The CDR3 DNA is TGTGCCAGCAGCCCCTGGGGAGATAGCAGCACAGATACGCAGTATTTT.

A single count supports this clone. This chain's CDR3 is CASKRGPAYNEQFF. The CDR3 DNA follows: TGTGCCAGCAAAAGGGGGCCTGCCTACAATGAGCAGTTCTTC. The genes are TRBV27 and TRBJ2-1, with 7 bases lining up with TRBD1. The junction had 5 bases not matched to a gene; V was cut back by 7 bases and J by 2 bases. Germline V lookup: CDR1 MNHEY, CDR2 SMNVEV (reference sequence). The CDR3 covers 14 residues.

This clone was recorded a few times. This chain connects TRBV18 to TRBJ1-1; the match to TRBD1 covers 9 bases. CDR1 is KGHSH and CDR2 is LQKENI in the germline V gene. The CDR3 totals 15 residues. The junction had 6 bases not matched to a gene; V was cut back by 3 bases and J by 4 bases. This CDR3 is CASSPGQGWSTEAFF. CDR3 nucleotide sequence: TGTGCCAGCTCACCGGGACAGGGCTGGAGCACTGAAGCTTTCTTT.

In nucleotides, the CDR3 is TGTGCCAGCAGCTTCCCCCGGACTAGCAACAATGAGCAGTTCTTC. This gives the protein CASSFPRTSNNEQFF. J is TRBJ2-1 and V is TRBV5-4; 8 nucleotides align to TRBD2. CDR3 length: 15 residues. CDR1 SGHNT and CDR2 YYREEE come from the germline V gene (reference sequence). V lost 2 bases to trimming and J lost 5 bases; unmatched junction nucleotides: 6.

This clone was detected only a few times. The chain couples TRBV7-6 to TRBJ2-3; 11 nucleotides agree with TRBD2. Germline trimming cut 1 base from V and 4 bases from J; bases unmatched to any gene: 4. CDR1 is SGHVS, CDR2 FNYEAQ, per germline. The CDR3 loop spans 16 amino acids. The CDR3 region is CASSLGSGGASDTQYF. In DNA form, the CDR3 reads TGTGCCAGCAGCTTAGGTAGCGGGGGGGCATCAGATACGCAGTATTTT.